These 3 T cell receptor beta chains share one sample of origin, sequenced in a study of shared clonotypes between healthy human individuals. The assay was immunoSEQ multiplex PCR, and TCRdb's table has in-frame clones only and misses some. In the table there are over a million clones, roughly 74% of which are singletons. The sequenced sample was memory CD4+ T cells from PBMCs. Subset reported: CD45RA-negative fraction. These receptor sequences come from a man in his late teens or twenties in good health. Some clones in this sample may be carry-over from other donors' samples.

The V gene is TRBV5-5, the J gene TRBJ1-2; perhaps TRBD1 as D (6 bases). The V gene's germline CDR1 is SGHKS and CDR2 YYEKEE (reference sequence). Between the trimmed V and J ends, which lost 0 bases and 3 bases, there was a span of 15 bases. This CDR3 comprises 16 residues. The CDR3 here is CASSLARGARDYGYTF. CDR3 coding DNA: TGTGCCAGCAGCTTGGCTCGGGGGGCAAGGGACTATGGCTACACCTTC.

On this clone: The same CDR3 is also encoded by other DNA sequences in this sample. The chain carries TRBV9 and TRBJ2-1, with a possible D match to TRBD2 (5 bases). The CDR3 is 14 residues long. The V gene lost 1 base and the J gene lost 2 bases, with 7 bases spanning the gap. Germline V gene data show CDR1 as SGDLS and CDR2 as YYNGEE. Written as DNA, the CDR3 is TGTGCCAGCAGCGTAAGCGGCACCTACAATGAGCAGTTCTTC. Its translation is CASSVSGTYNEQFF. Full variable domain (rest looked up from reference TRBV9 and TRBJ2-1): DSGVTQTPKHLITATGQRVTLRCSPRSGDLSVYWYQQSLDQGLQFLIQYYNGEERAKGNILERFSAQQFPDLHSELNLSSLELGDSALYFCASSVSGTYNEQFFGPGTRLTVL.

This chain connects TRBV7-2 to TRBJ2-7; 9 nucleotides match TRBD2. The CDR3 length is 15 residues. The J segment lost 2 bases and the V segment lost 2 bases, leaving 4 bases of the junction unmatched. Looked up from germline, CDR1 is SGHTA and CDR2 is FQGNSA. The CDR3 loop is CASSLFAGGPYEQYF. DNA for the CDR3: TGTGCCAGCAGCTTATTCGCGGGAGGGCCCTACGAGCAGTACTTC.